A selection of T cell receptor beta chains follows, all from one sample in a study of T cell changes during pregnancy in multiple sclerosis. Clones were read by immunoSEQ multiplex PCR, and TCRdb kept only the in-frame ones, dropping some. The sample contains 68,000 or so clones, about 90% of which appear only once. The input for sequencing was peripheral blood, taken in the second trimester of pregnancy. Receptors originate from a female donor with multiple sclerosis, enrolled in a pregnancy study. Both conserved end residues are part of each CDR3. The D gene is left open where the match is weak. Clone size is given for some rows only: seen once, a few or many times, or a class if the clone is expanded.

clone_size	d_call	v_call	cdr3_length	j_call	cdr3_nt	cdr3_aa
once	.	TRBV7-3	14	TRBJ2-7	TGTGCCAGCAGCTTAGGCGGGACGGCCTACGAGCAGTACTTC	CASSLGGTAYEQYF
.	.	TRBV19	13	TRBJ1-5	TGTGCCACTAGGGGGACATGGAATCAGCCCCAGCATTTT	CATRGTWNQPQHF
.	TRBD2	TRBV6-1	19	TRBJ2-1	TGTGCCAGCAGTGAACGGGTACTAGCGGGGGGTTTTGGCTACAATGAGCAGTTCTTC	CASSERVLAGGFGYNEQFF
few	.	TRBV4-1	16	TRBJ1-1	TGCGCCAGCAGCCAACTACCCAGGGGAAGGAACACTGAAGCTTTCTTT	CASSQLPRGRNTEAFF
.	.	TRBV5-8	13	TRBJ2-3	TGTGCCAGCAGCTGGATAAGGGGAGATACGCAGTATTTT	CASSWIRGDTQYF
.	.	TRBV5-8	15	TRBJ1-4	TGTGCCAGCAGCTCAATCGTCTTCCGAGGGGAAAAACTGTTTTTT	CASSSIVFRGEKLFF
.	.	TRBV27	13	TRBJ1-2	TGTGCCAGCAGGCGGGCCGCAGGGGATGGCTACACCTTC	CASRRAAGDGYTF
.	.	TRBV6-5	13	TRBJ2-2	TGTGCCAGCAGTTACCAAAACACCGGGGAGCTGTTTTTT	CASSYQNTGELFF
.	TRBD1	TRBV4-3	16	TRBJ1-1	TGCGCCAGCAGCCAAGACGTACAGGGGGATAGAACTGAAGCTTTCTTT	CASSQDVQGDRTEAFF
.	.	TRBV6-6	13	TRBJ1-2	TGTGCCAGCAGTGCACAGCCTAACTATGGCTACACCTTC	CASSAQPNYGYTF
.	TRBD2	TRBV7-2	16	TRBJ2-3	TGTGCCAGCAGCTCTCAGCGGGGGCCTCCAGTGGATACGCAGTATTTT	CASSSQRGPPVDTQYF
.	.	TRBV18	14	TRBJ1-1	TGTGCCAGCTCACGCGACTCAGGGGAGCGTGAAGCTTTCTTT	CASSRDSGEREAFF
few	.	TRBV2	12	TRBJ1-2	TGTGCCAGCACAGTGAGGAGGGATGGCTACACCTTC	CASTVRRDGYTF